This TCR beta chain was profiled in a study of shared clonotypes between healthy human individuals. CDR1 is SGDLS and CDR2 is YYNGEE in the germline V gene. The CDR3 extends over 14 amino acids. The ends were cut back, 4 bases at V and 7 bases at J, with 15 bases in the middle. Around 28,000 T cell genomes (roughly 300 ng DNA) went into each PBMC replicate. TCRdb's copy holds only in-frame clones and misses some; the assay was immunoSEQ multiplex PCR. The sample lists about 490,000 clones, around four fifths occurring once. The chain is built from TRBV9 and TRBJ2-1, with D possibly being TRBD2 (5 bases). The sequence came from a woman aged 40 to 49 in good health. Some clones in this sample may be carry-over from other donors' samples. Sequencing was performed on PBMCs. The CDR3 nucleotides read TGTGCCAGCAGCTCTCGGTGGGAGTGGAATGAGCAGTTCTTC. Its translation: CASSSRWEWNEQFF.